These 28 T cell receptor beta chains came from one sample sequenced in a study of Graves' ophthalmopathy and Graves' hyperthyroidism. Amplification from RNA transcripts yielded the TCR beta CDR3 regions. HTBI primers were used in a first-round RT-PCR, which preceded a second-round multiplex PCR. TCRdb reprocessed the multiplex PCR reads via MiXCR and lists one record per CDR3 protein. In the table there are roughly 410,000 distinct CDR3 sequences, 15% of which are singletons. Sequences were obtained from peripheral blood. The receptors originated from a woman aged 18-29 years with stable Graves' hyperthyroidism.

The CDR3 sequence is CSAASLALDTQYF. As DNA, the CDR3 is TGCAGTGCCGCCTCGTTAGCGTTAGATACGCAGTATTTT. The chain couples TRBV20-1 to TRBJ2-3, with D possibly matching TRBD2 (5 bases). V lost 6 bases and J 5 bases, leaving 15 bases between the germline ends. This CDR3 contains 13 residues. From germline, CDR1 is DFQATT and CDR2 SNEGSKA (reference sequence).

Remarks on this clonotype: The junction and the germline gene differ at one end; a read error may be behind it. This rearrangement joins TRBV6-1 to TRBJ2-6; possible D gene TRBD1, 5 bases. The CDR3 contains 14 residues. The germline gives CDR1 MNHNS, CDR2 SASEGT. DNA of the CDR3: TGTGCCAGCAGTCTCAGCTCTGGGGCCAAAGTCCTGACTTTC. Translated: CASSLSSGAKVLTF.

This clonotype showed up many times. This sequence joins TRBV5-1 and TRBJ1-1, with a tentative D call TRBD1 (5 bases). The CDR3 is 13 amino acids. V dropped 0 bases and J dropped 7 bases, with 10 bases sitting between them. Germline V gene data show CDR1 as SGHRS and CDR2 as YFSETQ. CDR3 in DNA: TGCGCCAGCAGCTTGGGCAGGGCCAATGAAGCTTTCTTT. This gives the protein CASSLGRANEAFF.

A few counts support this clonotype. The V gene is TRBV20-1, the J gene TRBJ2-7, with 9 bases fitting TRBD2. The V gene's germline CDR1 is DFQATT and CDR2 SNEGSKA (reference sequence). This CDR3 spans 14 amino acids. V lost 5 bases and J lost 7; bases outside the gene matches: 12. CDR3 loop: CSADKAGGSGEQYF. CDR3 nucleotide sequence: TGCAGTGCTGATAAGGCGGGGGGGTCCGGGGAGCAGTACTTC.

Ten or more counts support this clonotype. The chain employs TRBV2 and TRBJ1-1, with D tentatively TRBD1 (6 bases). The CDR3 is 14 amino acids. Germline V lookup: CDR1 SNHLY, CDR2 FYNNEI. Trimming stripped 6 bases from V and 3 bases from J, with 14 bases between. CDR3 DNA sequence: TGTGCCAGCAGGTCCACAGGGTCGGACACTGAAGCTTTCTTT. Translating gives CASRSTGSDTEAFF.

The DNA of the CDR3 is TGTGCCAGCAGCCGGCCCCGGGACAGGGGGCTCCACGAGCAGTACTTC. It codes for CASSRPRDRGLHEQYF. The chain uses TRBV5-6 and TRBJ2-7, with 12 bases that match TRBD1. Per germline, CDR1 SGHDT and CDR2 YYEEEE. The CDR3 sequence is 16 residues long. Trimming at V came to 4 bases and at J to 5 bases, leaving 10 bases not matched to a gene. The full variable domain, its missing parts supplied by reference TRBV5-6 and TRBJ2-7, is DAGVTQSPTHLIKTRGQQVTLRCSPKSGHDTVSWYQQALGQGPQFIFQYYEEEERQRGNFPDRFSGHQFPNYSSELNVNALLLGDSALYLCASSRPRDRGLHEQYFGPGTRLTVT.

This clonotype was picked up many times. The rearrangement uses TRBV6-5 and TRBJ2-5; 9 nucleotides agree with TRBD2. After removal of 4 bases from V and 4 bases from J, the junction contained 1 base not matched to a gene. The germline gives CDR1 MNHEY, CDR2 SVGAGI. This CDR3 is built from 13 residues. As DNA, the CDR3 is TGTGCCAGCAGTTCTAGCGGGGTAGAGACCCAGTACTTC. Translation: CASSSSGVETQYF.

This clonotype has at least ten counts. V and J are TRBV12-3 or TRBV12-4 and TRBJ1-5; maybe TRBD1 (6 bases). V dropped 4 bases and J dropped 7 bases, with 17 bases sitting between them. This CDR3 contains 15 residues. The CDR3 region is CASSSYGGRGQPQHF. The CDR3 DNA reads TGTGCCAGCAGTTCCTACGGGGGGCGGGGCCAGCCCCAGCATTTT.

This clonotype occurred a few times. The rearrangement uses TRBV6-1 and TRBJ2-4; possible D gene TRBD2, 6 bases. The CDR3 loop spans 12 amino acids. Germline CDR1 MNHNS, CDR2 SASEGT. V lost 4 bases and J 8 bases, leaving 9 bases between the germline ends. The DNA of the CDR3 is TGTGCCAGCAGTGGATGGGGGGACATTCAGTACTTC. It translates to CASSGWGDIQYF.

This clonotype has a count of ten or more. The CDR3 bases are TGCAGTGCTAAGGACGAGGGATGGACCGGGGAGCTGTTTTTT. Its translation: CSAKDEGWTGELFF. This rearrangement joins TRBV20-1 to TRBJ2-2; D may be TRBD2 (5 bases). Deletions cut 4 bases from V and 5 bases from J, with 14 bases between. The germline V gene has CDR1 DFQATT and CDR2 SNEGSKA (reference sequence). This CDR3 has 14 residues.

This clonotype has ten or more counts. This chain connects TRBV27 to TRBJ2-2; no clear D gene. Germline CDR1 is MNHEY and CDR2 is SMNVEV (reference sequence). The CDR3 totals 12 residues. V lost 8 bases, J lost 5 bases, and 9 bases lay in between. The CDR3 nucleotides read TGTGCCAGCGGGGTTAGGACCGGGGAGCTGTTTTTT. Translation gives CASGVRTGELFF.

This clonotype has ten or more counts. V is TRBV12-3 or TRBV12-4 and J is TRBJ1-5; possibly TRBD1 for D (5 bases). Trimming stripped 5 bases from V and 1 base from J, with 12 bases between. The CDR3 is made up of 15 amino acids. CDR3 residues: CASSGAGVSNQPQHF. In DNA, the CDR3 is TGTGCCAGCAGTGGTGCGGGGGTAAGCAATCAGCCCCAGCATTTT.

This clonotype was found many times. This rearrangement joins TRBV24-1 to TRBJ2-7; TRBD1 matches at 11 bases. Germline CDR1 and CDR2: KGHDR and SFDVKD. The CDR3 consists of 18 residues. Trimming removed 2 bases from V and 5 bases from J; junction bases left unmatched: 13. The CDR3 protein is CATSDWDRGDGFWNEQYF. CDR3 bases: TGTGCCACCAGTGATTGGGACAGGGGGGACGGTTTCTGGAACGAGCAGTACTTC.

This clonotype has a count of ten or more. The V call is TRBV20-1, the J call TRBJ1-2, with D possibly matching TRBD1 (6 bases). Germline V gives CDR1 DFQATT, CDR2 SNEGSKA (reference sequence). This CDR3 spans 15 amino acids. V lost 0 bases and J 4 bases, leaving 15 bases between the germline ends. The CDR3 sequence: CSARDLGGLGYGYTF. DNA of the CDR3: TGCAGTGCTAGAGATCTGGGGGGCCTAGGCTATGGCTACACCTTC.

This clonotype was observed many times. The chain employs TRBV12-3 or TRBV12-4 and TRBJ2-7; D may correspond to TRBD1 or TRBD2 (6 bases each). The CDR3 loop spans 15 amino acids. V dropped 3 bases and J dropped 7 bases, with 19 bases sitting between them. CDR3 sequence: CASSLGGEGFGEQYF. The CDR3 DNA sequence: TGTGCCAGCAGTTTGGGGGGCGAGGGGTTTGGGGAGCAGTACTTC.

Many counts were recorded for this clonotype. V and J are TRBV19 and TRBJ1-5; unclear D gene. The CDR3 contains 14 residues. The V end was cut by 7 bases, the J end by 7 bases, with 17 bases between. Germline-derived CDR1 and CDR2 are LNHDA and SQIVND (reference sequence). CDR3 in DNA: TGTGCCAGTATTTCGAGGCTGCGTGACCAGCCCCAGCATTTT. Residues: CASISRLRDQPQHF.

This clonotype was detected ten times or more. At one end the junction does not follow the germline gene, possibly because of a read error. The chain recombines TRBV7-3 with TRBJ1-6; TRBD1 matches at 7 bases. The CDR3 contains 14 residues. Germline CDR1 and CDR2: SGHTA and FQGTGA. CDR3 sequence: CASNLTQGKSPLHF. DNA for the CDR3: TGTGCCAGCAACTTAACACAGGGGAAATCACCCCTCCACTTT.

This clonotype was counted only a few times. The chain combines TRBV10-2 with TRBJ1-1; unclear D gene. CDR1 and CDR2 from the germline V gene are WSHSY and SAAADI. The CDR3 covers 13 residues. V was clipped by 2 bases and J by 4 bases, with 8 bases between them. The CDR3 DNA reads TGCGCCAGCAGTGAGAGGGTATCCACTGAAGCTTTCTTT. It is translated as CASSERVSTEAFF.

This clonotype has at least ten counts. The genes are TRBV10-1 and TRBJ2-7, with D perhaps matching TRBD2 (5 bases). Trimming took off 3 bases at V and 6 bases at J, with 15 bases between the two ends. This CDR3 is 14 amino acids long. Germline V gene data show CDR1 as WNHNN and CDR2 as SYGVQD (reference sequence). CDR3 residues: CASSDRRGSGEQYF. In nucleotides, the CDR3 is TGCGCCAGCAGTGACCGAAGAGGGTCTGGCGAGCAGTACTTC.

This clonotype appeared many times. The J gene is TRBJ1-2, the V gene TRBV6-1, with D tentatively TRBD1 (6 bases). CDR1 and CDR2 (germline): MNHNS, SASEGT. This CDR3 has 11 residues. The V and J ends lost 6 bases and 8 bases respectively, with 10 bases between them. CDR3 sequence reads: CASRQGRGYTF. CDR3 in DNA: TGTGCCAGCAGACAGGGAAGAGGCTACACCTTC.

This clonotype occurred many times. This rearrangement joins TRBV5-5 to TRBJ2-7, with 9 nucleotides matching TRBD1. Germline assignment: CDR1 SGHKS and CDR2 YYEKEE (reference sequence). J gave up 3 bases and V 4 bases, and 11 bases lay outside the gene matches. The CDR3 loop spans 16 amino acids. CDR3 in amino acids: CASSTFRDRVNYEQYF. DNA for the CDR3: TGTGCCAGCAGCACCTTCCGGGACAGGGTTAACTACGAGCAGTACTTC.

This clonotype came up many times. An end of the junction differs from the germline gene, which may be a read error. The CDR3 here is CASSFETQGTQYF. The CDR3 DNA sequence: TGTGCCAGCAGTTTCGAGACCCAAGGGACCCAGTACTTC. The chain combines TRBV6-5 with TRBJ2-5; D is unclear. The CDR3 extends over 13 amino acids. Germline V lookup: CDR1 MNHEY, CDR2 SVGAGI.

There are a few counts of this clonotype. The chain employs TRBV4-1 and TRBJ1-5; TRBD1 agrees at 8 bases. The V gene's germline CDR1 is MGHRA and CDR2 YSYEKL. The CDR3 runs 16 residues. Trimming took 3 bases from V and 2 from J; bases not matched to a gene: 6. CDR3 DNA: TGCGCCAGCAGCCAGGGCCCGGACAGGGGCAATCAGCCCCAGCATTTT. Amino acids: CASSQGPDRGNQPQHF.

This clonotype was detected ten times or more. The chain links TRBV7-2 to TRBJ2-2; TRBD2 aligns across 7 bases. V lost 8 bases, J lost 7 bases, and 10 bases stayed unmatched. The length of the CDR3 is 14 residues. Germline values: CDR1 SGHTA, CDR2 FQGNSA. As DNA, the CDR3 is TGTGCCAGCCGGTTGGGGAGGGGTAACGGGGAGCTGTTTTTT. This encodes CASRLGRGNGELFF.

In its sample, this clonotype was seen many times. This CDR3 is CASSEGTRNTGELFF. The CDR3 DNA reads TGTGCCAGCAGTGAAGGTACAAGGAACACCGGGGAGCTGTTTTTT. The rearrangement uses TRBV6-1 and TRBJ2-2; the D is unclear. CDR1 and CDR2 from the germline V gene are MNHNS and SASEGT. This CDR3 is built from 15 residues. Trimming removed 1 base at V and 1 base at J, with 7 bases between.

This clonotype appeared many times. CDR3 in amino acids: CASSLGVGAYGYTF. CDR3 nucleotide sequence: TGTGCCAGCAGTTTGGGGGTCGGGGCATATGGCTACACCTTC. The chain couples TRBV12-3 or TRBV12-4 to TRBJ1-2, with D possibly TRBD1 on 5 matching bases. V gave up 3 bases and J gave up 5 bases, with 13 bases separating them. The CDR3 consists of 14 residues.

This clonotype was observed at least ten times. The CDR3: CASMKDRPFQPQHF. CDR3 nucleotide sequence: TGTGCCAGCATGAAGGACAGGCCCTTTCAGCCCCAGCATTTT. The chain couples TRBV6-1 to TRBJ1-5, with 7 bases identical to TRBD1. CDR1 and CDR2 (germline): MNHNS, SASEGT. The CDR3 is made up of 14 amino acids. Trimming took 7 bases from V and 6 from J; bases not matched to a gene: 9.

This clonotype was picked up many times. This chain joins TRBV6-2 or TRBV6-3 and TRBJ1-1, with a weak D call TRBD1 (5 bases). The V and J ends lost 6 bases and 6 bases respectively, with 8 bases between them. Germline V gene lookup returns CDR1 MNHEY and CDR2 SVGEGT. The CDR3 is 11 amino acids. CDR3 loop: CASRSTAEAFF. CDR3 sequence (DNA): TGTGCCAGCAGATCGACAGCTGAAGCTTTCTTT.